The TCR beta chain under discussion was sequenced for a study of blood T cell repertoires in COVID-19. Study in general: PBMCs, B-cell-depleted T cells, or T cells provided the cDNA or gDNA that made up the material.

Method: immunoSEQ multiplex PCR; TCRdb's copy keeps in-frame clones and lacks some. The repertoire consists of around 15,000 clones, with around 84% occurring once and the leading ten covering around 13%. Germline CDR1 is LGHDT and CDR2 is YNNKEL (reference sequence). CDR3 length: 14 amino acids. Trimming took off 3 bases at V and 4 bases at J, with 12 bases between the two ends. This clone was observed a single time. The chain has TRBV3-1 (or the pseudogene TRBV3-2) and TRBJ1-1; tentative D call: TRBD1 (5 bases). This receptor was taken from a human donor in a cohort sampled during active COVID-19. Sequencing used peripheral blood. The CDR3, as DNA: TGTGCCAGCAGCCAGGAACCGGGGGGCACTGAAGCTTTCTTT. Its protein is CASSQEPGGTEAFF.